This T cell receptor (beta chain) is drawn from a study of post-analysis software for immune sequencing data. Across the whole study: Secondary progressive, relapsing-remitting and progressive-relapsing multiple sclerosis were among the included disease courses.

The CDR3 covers 13 residues. Germline loops: CDR1 DFQATT, CDR2 SNEGSKA (reference sequence). V was trimmed by 6 bases and J by 2 bases, leaving 11 bases between them. Study-level results: Elevated frequency relative to controls characterized several TRBV segments in patients, TRBV5-6, TRBV5-1 and TRBV20-1 among them.

The library was made from cDNA and included unique molecular identifiers. TCRdb independently ran MiXCR on the PCR reads; one entry per CDR3 protein. The sample consists of under 900,000 distinct CDR3 sequences, roughly 50% of them appearing once. Worth noting for this clonotype: Its antigen remains unidentified.

Sequenced sample: blood. The chain carries TRBV20-1 and TRBJ1-3, with D perhaps matching TRBD1 (6 bases). The clonotype comes from a girl aged 5-17 years with multiple sclerosis. The DNA for the CDR3 is TGCAGTGCCCGAGGGGGGGCTGGAAACACCATATATTTT. Protein product: CSARGGAGNTIYF.